What follows are 20 T cell receptor beta chains derived from one specimen sequenced in a study of Tregs in tolerant kidney transplant recipients. Sequenced by immunoSEQ multiplex PCR; TCRdb stores in-frame clones only, minus some. The sample's table shows some 52,000 clones. Sequences were derived from CD4+ T cells from blood, sampled before the transplant. These receptors originate from a human donor who received a combined kidney and bone marrow transplant.

In the case of this clone: The read terminates 3 residues before the CDR3 end, so the remaining end is supplied by the germline J gene. V gene TRBV20-1 combines with J gene TRBJ2-3, with TRBD2 matching over 13 bases. Germline loops: CDR1 DFQATT, CDR2 SNEGSKA (reference sequence). V trimming: 5 bases; J trimming: 6 bases; junction bases outside the gene matches: 5. The CDR3 contains 14 residues. The part of the CDR3 DNA that was read is TGCAGTGCTTTGACTAGCGGGGGGCGCGATACG. Translating gives CSALTSGGRDT. The entire CDR3 sequence reads CSALTSGGRDTQYF.

Points on this clone: Read coverage stops 3 residues before the CDR3 terminus; the germline J gene supplies the remainder. This chain uses TRBV19 with TRBJ1-2; the match to TRBD1 covers 10 bases. The CDR3 spans 15 residues. With 4 bases clipped from V and 5 bases from J, the junction kept 7 bases outside the gene matches. Germline V gene data show CDR1 as LNHDA and CDR2 as SQIVND (reference sequence). The CDR3 region is CASSTGQGGRYGYTF. The DNA read from the CDR3 is TGTGCCAGTAGTACCGGACAGGGGGGGAGGTATGGC.

With regard to this clone: The read comes to an end 3 residues before the CDR3 does, leaving the germline J gene to fill in the end. The chain recombines TRBV19 with TRBJ2-3; 9 bases match TRBD1. This CDR3 region has 14 residues. V lost 6 bases, J lost 2 bases, and 3 bases stayed unmatched. Germline assignment: CDR1 LNHDA and CDR2 SQIVND (reference sequence). Here the CDR3 reads CASSGTGSTDTQYF. CDR3 DNA (partial): TGTGCCAGTAGCGGGACAGGGTCCACAGATACG.

About this clone itself: The read ends 3 residues before the CDR3 terminus; that terminus is restored from the germline J gene. This chain joins TRBV20-1 and TRBJ1-1; no firm D call. The CDR3 consists of 14 residues. Germline CDR1 reads DFQATT; CDR2 reads SNEGSKA (reference sequence). Trimming shortened V by 3 bases and J by 7 bases, and 18 bases separated the two germline ends. CDR3 DNA, as far as it was read: TGCAGTGCTAGGAACCCTTCCGCGCGGATTGAA. Residues: CSARNPSARIE. The entire CDR3 sequence reads CSARNPSARIEAFF.

Regarding this clone: The read terminates 3 residues before the CDR3 end, so the remaining end is supplied by the germline J gene. This chain connects TRBV19 to TRBJ2-7; TRBD1 agrees at 9 bases. This CDR3 is 14 amino acids long. Germline V gives CDR1 LNHDA, CDR2 SQIVND (reference sequence). Trimming removed 6 bases from V and 2 bases from J; junction bases left unmatched: 5. The part of the CDR3 DNA that was read is TGTGCCAGTAGCCCGGGACAGGGACCCTACGAG. This codes for CASSPGQGPYE. The CDR3 in full is CASSPGQGPYEQYF.

The CDR3 sequence is CAWDRGFYEQYF. The sequenced part of the CDR3 DNA is TGTGCCTGGGACAGGGGGTTCTACGAG. The V and J genes are TRBV30 and TRBJ2-7, with 9 bases identical to TRBD1. The CDR3 goes on 3 residues after the read ends, and that part is filled in from the germline J gene. The germline CDR1 and CDR2 sequences are GTSNPN and SVGIG (reference sequence). The length of the CDR3 is 12 residues. Trimming removed 5 bases from V and 3 bases from J; junction bases left unmatched: 2.

Notes on this clone: The CDR3 goes on 3 residues after the read ends, and that part is filled in from the germline J gene. The V and J genes are TRBV7-2 and TRBJ1-4; perhaps TRBD1 as D (5 bases). Germline V lookup: CDR1 SGHTA, CDR2 FQGNSA. V was cut by 5 bases and J by 3 bases, with 13 bases left in between. CDR3 length: 15 amino acids. CDR3 region: CASSAQGRANEKLFF. The CDR3 bases that were read are TGTGCCAGCAGCGCCCAGGGTAGGGCTAATGAAAAA. The full variable domain, rest sourced from reference TRBV7-2 and TRBJ1-4, is GAGVSQSPSNKVTEKGKDVELRCDPISGHTALYWYRQSLGQGLEFLIYFQGNSAPDKSGLPSDRFSAERTGGSVSTLTIQRTQQEDSAVYLCASSAQGRANEKLFFGSGTQLSVL.

As regards this clone: The read falls 3 residues short of the CDR3 end, and the missing part is taken from the germline J gene. The chain has TRBV30 and TRBJ1-4; 7 bases fit TRBD1. Germline CDR1 GTSNPN, CDR2 SVGIG (reference sequence). The CDR3 has 14 amino acids. V was pared by 3 bases and J by 5 bases, with 6 bases of the junction left unmatched. The part of the CDR3 DNA that was read is TGTGCCTGGAGGGCCGGCAGGGGGAATGAAAAA. Protein: CAWRAGRGNEK. The entire CDR3 reads CAWRAGRGNEKLFF.

The covered CDR3 bases are TGTGCCTGGAGTCCCCAAGGGCGCGACACAGATACG. Its translation is CAWSPQGRDTDT. The full CDR3 protein reads CAWSPQGRDTDTQYF. V gene TRBV30 combines with J gene TRBJ2-3; unclear D gene. The CDR3 end falls 3 residues outside the read, so it is completed with the germline J gene. Germline CDR1 and CDR2: GTSNPN and SVGIG (reference sequence). V lost 2 bases, J lost 2 bases, and 14 bases lay in between. The CDR3 runs 15 residues.

Points on this clone: The read gets to within 3 residues of the CDR3 end, and the germline J gene fills in the rest. The genes are TRBV30 and TRBJ1-3; TRBD1 matches at 10 bases. The CDR3 spans 16 residues. V gave up 3 bases and J gave up 2 bases; unmatched junction bases: 7. Germline CDR1 reads GTSNPN; CDR2 reads SVGIG (reference sequence). Here the CDR3 reads CAWRPPGTGAGNTIYF. The covered CDR3 bases are TGTGCCTGGAGGCCACCCGGGACAGGGGCTGGAAACACC. Together with reference TRBV30 and TRBJ1-3, the CDR3 gives the full variable domain: SQTIHQWPATLVQPVGSPLSLECTVEGTSNPNLYWYRQAAGRGLQLLFYSVGIGQISSEVPQNLSASRPQDRQFILSSKKLLLSDSGFYLCAWRPPGTGAGNTIYFGEGSWLTVV.

About this clone itself: The DNA ends 3 residues before the CDR3 does, and the rest of the CDR3 is filled in from the germline J gene. The V and J genes are TRBV19 and TRBJ2-3; 12 bases line up with TRBD2. The CDR3 is 15 amino acids. The V segment lost 7 bases and the J segment 3 bases; nucleotides outside the gene matches: 5. Germline lookup yields CDR1 LNHDA and CDR2 SQIVND (reference sequence). Partial CDR3 DNA: TGTGCCAGTATCCGGACTAGCGGGACAACAGATACG. Its protein product is CASIRTSGTTDT. The whole CDR3 reads CASIRTSGTTDTQYF.

A note on this clone: The read is 3 residues too short to cover the CDR3 end, so that end is filled in from the germline J gene. The chain combines TRBV5-4 with TRBJ2-5; 10 positions agree with TRBD2. The V gene's germline CDR1 is SGHNT and CDR2 YYREEE (reference sequence). CDR3 length equals 16 residues. J lost 4 bases, V lost 5 bases, and 11 bases had no gene match. The CDR3 region is CASRPSAGGFTETQYF. The DNA read from the CDR3 is TGTGCCAGCAGACCATCAGCGGGGGGGTTCACAGAGACC.

As to this clone: The read finishes 3 residues shy of the CDR3 end, and the germline J gene is used to complete it. The chain uses TRBV20-1 and TRBJ2-5; a possible D gene is TRBD1 (5 bases). Germline CDR1 and CDR2: DFQATT and SNEGSKA (reference sequence). Trimming cost V 0 bases and J 5 bases, with 13 bases left between them. There are 14 residues in the CDR3. This CDR3 reads CSARDIQGLETQYF. The covered CDR3 bases are TGCAGTGCTAGAGATATCCAGGGCCTGGAGACC.

On this clone itself: The read stops 3 residues short of the end of the CDR3; the missing end is completed from the germline J gene. The chain links TRBV5-1 to TRBJ1-2; D remains ambiguous. Germline V gene sequence: CDR1 SGHRS, CDR2 YFSETQ. This CDR3 contains 13 residues. Trimming pared 0 bases from V and 0 bases from J, leaving 3 bases between. The CDR3 here is CASSLATNYGYTF. The CDR3 bases that were read are TGCGCCAGCAGCTTGGCCACTAACTATGGC.

On this clone: The sequenced fragment ends 3 residues before the CDR3 boundary, so the rest is inferred from the germline J gene. This chain connects TRBV5-1 to TRBJ1-2; TRBD1 might be the D (5 bases). V was clipped by 1 base and J by 6 bases, with 7 bases between them. The CDR3 consists of 12 residues. The germline CDR1 and CDR2 sequences are SGHRS and YFSETQ. CDR3 protein: CASSLRGDGYTF. The CDR3 DNA, read in part, is TGCGCCAGCAGCTTGCGGGGGGATGGC. The whole variable domain, filled in from reference TRBV5-1 and TRBJ1-2, reads KAGVTQTPRYLIKTRGQQVTLSCSPISGHRSVSWYQQTPGQGLQFLFEYFSETQRNKGNFPGRFSGRQFSNSRSEMNVSTLELGDSALYLCASSLRGDGYTFGSGTRLTVV.

On this clone: The read stops 3 residues short of the end of the CDR3; the missing end is completed from the germline J gene. V usage is TRBV5-4 and J usage is TRBJ2-5, with a weak D call TRBD2 (7 bases). This CDR3 spans 13 amino acids. Germline V lookup: CDR1 SGHNT, CDR2 YYREEE (reference sequence). The V gene lost 5 bases and the J gene lost 4 bases, with 12 bases spanning the gap. The sequenced CDR3 bases are TGTGCCAGCAGTGGAAGGGGGGGAGAGACC. It specifies CASSGRGGET. The full CDR3 protein reads CASSGRGGETQYF.

On this clone: Read data end 3 residues before the CDR3 end; the end is taken from the germline J gene. The rearrangement links TRBV20-1 to TRBJ1-1, with D tentatively TRBD1 (5 bases). The CDR3 extends over 14 amino acids. The V end lost 0 bases, the J end lost 3 bases, and 11 bases lay between the germline ends. CDR1 is DFQATT and CDR2 is SNEGSKA in the germline V gene (reference sequence). CDR3 region: CSARDLRGDTEAFF. CDR3 DNA, as far as it was read: TGCAGTGCTAGAGATCTCAGAGGGGACACTGAA.

Remarks on this clone: From the germline J gene comes the end of the CDR3, since the read stops 3 residues before it. The chain recombines TRBV11-2 with TRBJ2-7; 11 positions agree with TRBD1. V was pared by 2 bases and J by 4 bases, with 4 bases of the junction left unmatched. From germline, CDR1 is SGHAT and CDR2 FQNNGV. CDR3 size: 15 residues. CDR3 residues: CASSLRTGGGYEQYF. The CDR3 bases that were read are TGTGCCAGCAGCTTAAGGACAGGGGGCGGGTACGAG.

Note on this clone: The read falls 3 residues short of the CDR3 end, and the missing part is taken from the germline J gene. This rearrangement joins TRBV18 to TRBJ1-3; D gene ambiguous. The V end was cut by 3 bases, the J end by 1 base, with 13 bases between. The CDR3 spans 16 residues. Germline V gene sequence: CDR1 KGHSH, CDR2 LQKENI. The covered CDR3 bases are TGTGCCAGCTCACCTCCGACCCCAGGATCTGGAAACACC. Translated: CASSPPTPGSGNT. From start to end, the CDR3 is CASSPPTPGSGNTIYF.

The CDR3 bases that were read are TGTGCCAGCTCACCGGGACAGGTCTATGGC. Its protein product is CASSPGQVYG. The whole CDR3 sequence reads CASSPGQVYGYTF. The rearrangement joins TRBV18 to TRBJ1-2, with 8 bases lining up with TRBD1. Read coverage stops 3 residues before the CDR3 terminus; the germline J gene supplies the remainder. From germline, CDR1 is KGHSH and CDR2 LQKENI. Germline trimming cut 3 bases from V and 4 bases from J; bases unmatched to any gene: 1. This CDR3 is built from 13 residues.